The 31 T cell receptor beta chains given below trace back to one sample, sequenced in a study of T cell repertoires in aging, cancer and after chemotherapy. Rearranged V-D-J TRB sequences were amplified with a mixed TRB-A/B primer pool. TCRdb re-called the multiplex PCR reads with MiXCR, one entry per CDR3 protein. The table lists more than 9,000 distinct CDR3 sequences, around 40% of them singletons. TCR beta rearrangements were amplified from peripheral blood genomic DNA. Sequencing input: blood. These receptors all come from a human donor in good health.

This clonotype was found a few times. The chain joins TRBV6-2 or TRBV6-3 to TRBJ2-2; 10 bases fit TRBD2. The CDR3 extends over 19 amino acids. Germline V gives CDR1 MNHEY, CDR2 SVGEGT. V lost 6 bases and J lost 2; bases outside the gene matches: 15. Written as DNA, the CDR3 is TGTGCCAGCAGACCCCCGGGTAGCGGGAGGACGAAAAACACCGGGGAGCTGTTTTTT. Protein: CASRPPGSGRTKNTGELFF.

The chain recombines TRBV5-4 with TRBJ2-1; D is ambiguous. In germline, CDR1 is SGHNT, CDR2 YYREEE (reference sequence). CDR3 length: 16 residues. V shed 2 bases and J shed 4 bases, with 16 bases lying between them. The DNA for the CDR3 is TGTGCCAGCAGCTTTAGCTTAGTCGTGGAATACAATGAGCAGTTCTTC. Amino acids: CASSFSLVVEYNEQFF.

The chain carries TRBV7-2 and TRBJ2-6, with 7 bases lining up with TRBD1. This CDR3 is built from 15 residues. Unmatched junction bases numbered 4, after V lost 5 bases and J lost 3 bases. The V gene's germline CDR1 is SGHTA and CDR2 FQGNSA. CDR3 DNA: TGTGCCAGCAGCGGTACAGGGGATGGGGCCAACGTCCTGACTTTC. Amino acid sequence: CASSGTGDGANVLTF.

This clonotype was seen a handful of times. The V gene is TRBV29-1, the J gene TRBJ2-1, with D perhaps TRBD1 or TRBD2 (7 bases each). The germline CDR1 and CDR2 sequences are SQVTM and ANQGSEA. The CDR3 is made up of 14 amino acids. Trimming stripped 2 bases from V and 9 bases from J, with 17 bases between. The CDR3 reads CSVERGRGRGEQFF. CDR3 bases: TGCAGCGTTGAAAGGGGGAGGGGGCGAGGTGAGCAGTTCTTC.

V gene TRBV5-4 combines with J gene TRBJ2-7; no reliable D call. This CDR3 region has 13 residues. V lost 4 bases, J lost 0 bases, and 8 bases lay in between. Per germline, CDR1 SGHNT and CDR2 YYREEE (reference sequence). CDR3 nucleotides: TGTGCCAGCAGCAGGGCGGACTCCTACGAGCAGTACTTC. Its protein product is CASSRADSYEQYF.

By share, this clonotype ranks as medium-sized. The rearrangement links TRBV6-4 to TRBJ2-3; TRBD2 matches 7 bases. The length of the CDR3 is 15 residues. Germline V gives CDR1 MRHNA, CDR2 SNTAGT. With 0 bases clipped from V and 1 base from J, the junction kept 1 base outside the gene matches. CDR3 in DNA: TGTGCCAGCAGTGACTCGGGAGGGGGCACAGATACGCAGTATTTT. Translating gives CASSDSGGGTDTQYF.

The chain links TRBV5-6 to TRBJ2-6; tentatively, D is TRBD1 (5 bases). Trimming left V 0 bases short and J 1 base short, with 8 bases between. The CDR3 loop spans 16 amino acids. CDR1 SGHDT and CDR2 YYEEEE come from the germline V gene. The CDR3 DNA reads as TGTGCCAGCAGCTTGGTCAGGGCTTCTGGGGCCAACGTCCTGACTTTC. It codes for CASSLVRASGANVLTF. Together with reference TRBV5-6 and TRBJ2-6, the CDR3 gives the full variable domain: DAGVTQSPTHLIKTRGQQVTLRCSPKSGHDTVSWYQQALGQGPQFIFQYYEEEERQRGNFPDRFSGHQFPNYSSELNVNALLLGDSALYLCASSLVRASGANVLTFGAGSRLTVL.

This clonotype was found a few times. The V call is TRBV5-5, the J call TRBJ2-7; the D is unclear. CDR3 length: 14 amino acids. Germline CDR1 SGHKS, CDR2 YYEKEE (reference sequence). V gave up 0 bases and J gave up 2 bases, with 9 bases separating them. The chain's CDR3 is CASSLELSPYEQYF. The CDR3 DNA is TGTGCCAGCAGCTTGGAGCTCTCGCCCTACGAGCAGTACTTC.

J is TRBJ1-4 and V is TRBV30; 9 bases align to TRBD1. This CDR3 is 15 amino acids long. V shed 5 bases and J 5 bases; nucleotides not matched to a gene: 9. Germline-derived CDR1 and CDR2 are GTSNPN and SVGIG (reference sequence). This CDR3 is CAWLRKDRGNEKLFF. DNA for the CDR3: TGTGCCTGGCTAAGGAAGGACAGGGGAAATGAAAAACTGTTTTTT.

This clonotype was picked up a small number of times. The genes are TRBV27 and TRBJ1-2; weak D call: TRBD1 (6 bases). With 7 bases removed from V and 8 bases from J, the gap between germline ends came to 14 bases. Germline values: CDR1 MNHEY, CDR2 SMNVEV (reference sequence). The CDR3 totals 12 residues. CDR3 sequence reads: CASKGTLGGYTF. CDR3 coding DNA: TGTGCCAGCAAGGGGACATTGGGCGGCTACACCTTC.

This clonotype was found a few times. This rearrangement joins TRBV19 to TRBJ2-7; D is perhaps TRBD2 (6 bases). This CDR3 has 18 amino acids. The V end lost 6 bases, the J end lost 4 bases, and 28 bases lay between the germline ends. Germline CDR1 and CDR2: LNHDA and SQIVND (reference sequence). The CDR3 DNA sequence: TGTGCCAGTAGCCCCGGGACTGCGATCCTCCGGGACCCTTACGAGCAGTACTTC. Residues: CASSPGTAILRDPYEQYF.

The rearrangement links TRBV19 to TRBJ2-7; the D is unclear. CDR1 and CDR2 from the germline V gene are LNHDA and SQIVND (reference sequence). The V gene lost 8 bases and the J gene lost 7 bases, with 18 bases spanning the gap. The CDR3 extends over 13 amino acids. CDR3 nucleotides: TGTGCCAGTCTTGATTGGGTTAATGAAGAGCAGTACTTC. This translates into CASLDWVNEEQYF. Drawing the rest from reference TRBV19 and TRBJ2-7, the complete variable domain is DGGITQSPKYLFRKEGQNVTLSCEQNLNHDAMYWYRQDPGQGLRLIYYSQIVNDFQKGDIAEGYSVSREKKESFPLTVTSAQKNPTAFYLCASLDWVNEEQYFGPGTRLTVT.

V is TRBV6-5 and J is TRBJ2-7; 11 nucleotides match TRBD2. After removal of 11 bases from V and 4 bases from J, the junction contained 19 bases not matched to a gene. The CDR3 runs 17 residues. From germline, CDR1 is MNHEY and CDR2 SVGAGI. The CDR3 protein is CAGGGPRGLAESYEQYF. Here the CDR3 DNA reads TGTGCCGGGGGGGGGCCCCGGGGACTAGCGGAGTCGTACGAGCAGTACTTC.

This clonotype was seen more than once but under ten times. The chain links TRBV27 to TRBJ2-7; no firm D call. The CDR3 has 14 residues. Germline CDR1 and CDR2: MNHEY and SMNVEV (reference sequence). Between the trimmed V and J ends, which lost 5 bases and 5 bases, there was a span of 16 bases. CDR3 sequence reads: CASSGRGEAHEQYF. DNA for the CDR3: TGTGCCAGCAGTGGACGTGGTGAGGCGCACGAGCAGTACTTC.

This clonotype was counted between two and nine times. The J gene is TRBJ1-2, the V gene TRBV29-1; perhaps TRBD1 as D (6 bases). Per the germline V gene, CDR1 is SQVTM and CDR2 is ANQGSEA. This CDR3 has 14 amino acids. Trimming removed 1 base at V and 7 bases at J, with 16 bases between. The CDR3 DNA reads as TGCAGCGTTGAAGTCACAGGGCATTTAAGTGGCTACACCTTC. It codes for CSVEVTGHLSGYTF. The full variable domain, with the rest looked up from reference TRBV29-1 and TRBJ1-2, is SAVISQKPSRDICQRGTSLTIQCQVDSQVTMMFWYRQQPGQSLTLIATANQGSEATYESGFVIDKFPISRPNLTFSTLTVSNMSPEDSSIYLCSVEVTGHLSGYTFGSGTRLTVV.

This clonotype was counted between two and nine times. The chain couples TRBV6-6 to TRBJ1-2; no firm D call. Germline loops: CDR1 MNHNY, CDR2 SVGAGI (reference sequence). V was pared by 7 bases and J by 7 bases, with 19 bases between. This CDR3 spans 14 amino acids. CDR3 DNA sequence: TGTGCCAGCACTTCAGGAGGTACAGTCACTGGCTACACCTTC. This codes for CASTSGGTVTGYTF.

In this sample, this clonotype turned up a few times. The chain carries TRBV6-1 and TRBJ2-1; 7 bases agree with TRBD2. There are 14 residues in the CDR3. J lost 4 bases, V lost 7 bases, and 7 bases had no gene match. Germline V gene sequence: CDR1 MNHNS, CDR2 SASEGT. The CDR3 region is CASKGREPYNEQFF. CDR3 bases: TGTGCCAGCAAGGGGAGGGAGCCGTACAATGAGCAGTTCTTC.

The chain uses TRBV19 and TRBJ2-5, with 12 bases lining up with TRBD1. The CDR3 consists of 16 residues. Germline CDR1 and CDR2: LNHDA and SQIVND (reference sequence). After removal of 3 bases from V and 7 bases from J, the junction contained 9 bases not matched to a gene. The DNA of the CDR3 is TGTGCCAGTAGTATTGTGGGACAGGGGGCGCGGGGGACCCAGTACTTC. Translation gives CASSIVGQGARGTQYF. The whole variable domain, filled in from reference TRBV19 and TRBJ2-5, reads DGGITQSPKYLFRKEGQNVTLSCEQNLNHDAMYWYRQDPGQGLRLIYYSQIVNDFQKGDIAEGYSVSREKKESFPLTVTSAQKNPTAFYLCASSIVGQGARGTQYFGPGTRLLVL.

The chain has TRBV18 and TRBJ2-5; no definite D call. The CDR3 sequence is 15 residues long. Germline CDR1 KGHSH, CDR2 LQKENI. V dropped 6 bases and J dropped 2 bases, with 16 bases sitting between them. CDR3 DNA: TGTGCCAGCTCCCCGCTACCCGGAACGCAAGAGACCCAGTACTTC. It specifies CASSPLPGTQETQYF.

The chain recombines TRBV5-1 with TRBJ2-3, with TRBD2 identical over 7 bases. V was pared by 0 bases and J by 3 bases, with 1 base of the junction left unmatched. Germline CDR1 reads SGHRS; CDR2 reads YFSETQ. This CDR3 has 14 residues. In nucleotides, the CDR3 is TGCGCCAGCAGCTTGGAGCGGGGAACAGATACGCAGTATTTT. Protein sequence: CASSLERGTDTQYF.

This sequence joins TRBV7-6 and TRBJ2-3, with D perhaps matching TRBD2 (7 bases). V was pared by 5 bases and J by 8 bases, with 23 bases between. Germline-derived CDR1 and CDR2 are SGHVS and FNYEAQ. The CDR3 is 16 amino acids. CDR3 amino acids: CASSPIRGTPGGTQYF. The DNA of the CDR3 is TGTGCCAGCAGCCCTATTCGCGGGACACCGGGGGGTACGCAGTATTTT.

The CDR3 spells CASRGLGQEGYGYTF. The CDR3 DNA reads as TGTGCCAGCAGGGGGCTCGGACAGGAAGGCTATGGCTACACCTTC. The gene calls are TRBV27 and TRBJ1-2, with 7 positions matching TRBD1. CDR3 length equals 15 residues. V gave up 6 bases and J gave up 4 bases; unmatched junction bases: 11. From germline, CDR1 is MNHEY and CDR2 SMNVEV (reference sequence).

CDR3 protein: CASSGGGETQYF. CDR3 sequence (DNA): TGTGCCAGCAGCGGGGGGGGGGAGACCCAGTACTTC. The rearrangement uses TRBV5-6 and TRBJ2-5, with TRBD2 identical over 7 bases. CDR3 size: 12 residues. J gave up 5 bases and V 4 bases, and 2 bases lay outside the gene matches. Germline CDR1 and CDR2: SGHDT and YYEEEE.

The chain combines TRBV12-3 or TRBV12-4 with TRBJ2-1; 10 nucleotides align to TRBD2. The CDR3 totals 16 residues. The junction had 9 bases not matched to a gene; V was cut back by 6 bases and J by 4 bases. CDR3 amino acids: CASSLGSGGGYNEQFF. The CDR3 DNA reads as TGTGCCAGCAGCTTGGGGAGCGGGGGGGGATACAATGAGCAGTTCTTC.

This chain connects TRBV18 to TRBJ2-3, with D uncertain. V was trimmed by 3 bases and J by 2 bases, leaving 9 bases between them. There are 14 residues in the CDR3. Germline-derived CDR1 and CDR2 are KGHSH and LQKENI. CDR3 loop: CASSPRWDTDTQYF. The CDR3 bases are TGTGCCAGCTCACCCCGGTGGGACACAGATACGCAGTATTTT.

This chain connects TRBV6-1 to TRBJ2-1; TRBD1 or TRBD2 may be the D gene (5 bases each). The germline CDR1 and CDR2 sequences are MNHNS and SASEGT. This CDR3 has 15 residues. The V gene lost 1 base and the J gene lost 2 bases, with 9 bases spanning the gap. The CDR3 sequence is CASSEEWGTYNEQFF. The DNA of the CDR3 is TGTGCCAGCAGTGAAGAATGGGGGACCTACAATGAGCAGTTCTTC.

The chain joins TRBV12-3 or TRBV12-4 to TRBJ2-3; D possibly corresponds to TRBD2 (5 bases). This CDR3 spans 15 amino acids. V lost 4 bases and J 5 bases, leaving 16 bases between the germline ends. The CDR3 DNA reads TGTGCCAGCAGTTCCCTGGACTCAAGCGGAGATACGCAGTATTTT. Its translation: CASSSLDSSGDTQYF.

The chain recombines TRBV6-6 with TRBJ2-2; D is possibly TRBD1 (6 bases). Germline V CDR1 and CDR2: MNHNY, SVGAGI (reference sequence). The CDR3 length is 16 residues. The germline V and J ends were trimmed by 7 bases and 0 bases, with 15 bases remaining between them. This CDR3 is CASNHLRGANTGELFF. Written as DNA, the CDR3 is TGTGCCAGCAACCACCTCAGGGGAGCGAACACCGGGGAGCTGTTTTTT.

CDR3 residues: CASSPLYIQSTGELFF. The CDR3 nucleotides read TGTGCCAGCAGTCCTCTATATATCCAGAGCACCGGGGAGCTGTTTTTT. This chain links TRBV27 with TRBJ2-2; D gene ambiguous. CDR3 length: 16 residues. Germline CDR1 and CDR2: MNHEY and SMNVEV (reference sequence). V was trimmed by 5 bases and J by 4 bases, leaving 17 bases between them.

V is TRBV29-1 and J is TRBJ2-7; unclear D gene. The CDR3 is made up of 13 amino acids. V shed 7 bases and J shed 5 bases, with 18 bases lying between them. Germline CDR1 SQVTM, CDR2 ANQGSEA. The CDR3: CSATPMGPNEQYF. DNA of the CDR3: TGCAGCGCCACACCCATGGGCCCAAACGAGCAGTACTTC.

This chain joins TRBV27 and TRBJ1-2, with 8 positions matching TRBD1. Germline V lookup: CDR1 MNHEY, CDR2 SMNVEV (reference sequence). Germline trimming cut 2 bases from V and 4 bases from J; bases unmatched to any gene: 15. The CDR3 runs 18 residues. The chain's CDR3 is CASSLIGTGSDMVYGYTF. CDR3 in DNA: TGTGCCAGCAGTTTAATAGGGACAGGCTCCGATATGGTCTATGGCTACACCTTC.